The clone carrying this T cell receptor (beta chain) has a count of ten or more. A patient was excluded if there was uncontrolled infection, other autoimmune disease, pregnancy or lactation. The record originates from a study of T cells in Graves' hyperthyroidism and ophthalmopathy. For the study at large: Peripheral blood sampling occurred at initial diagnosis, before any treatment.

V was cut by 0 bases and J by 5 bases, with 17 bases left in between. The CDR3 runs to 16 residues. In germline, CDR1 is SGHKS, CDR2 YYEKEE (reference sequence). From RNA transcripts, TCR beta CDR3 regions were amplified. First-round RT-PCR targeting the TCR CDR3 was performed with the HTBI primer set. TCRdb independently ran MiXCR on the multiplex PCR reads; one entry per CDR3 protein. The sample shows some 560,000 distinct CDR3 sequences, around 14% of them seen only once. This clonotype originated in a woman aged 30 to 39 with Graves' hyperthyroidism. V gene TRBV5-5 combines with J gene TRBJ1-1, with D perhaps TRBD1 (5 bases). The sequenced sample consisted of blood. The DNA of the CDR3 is TGTGCCAGCAGCTTGGTATCCTGGGAATGGGGGACTGAAGCTTTCTTT. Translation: CASSLVSWEWGTEAFF.